This is a list of T cell receptor beta chains from one sample in a study of blood T cell repertoires in COVID-19. TCRdb keeps only in-frame clones here, not all; method: immunoSEQ multiplex PCR. The table has 180,000 or so clones, 70% to 90% seen once. The sequenced sample was peripheral blood. The receptors were gathered from a human donor with active or convalescent COVID-19. The donor label of this sample is uncertain. CDR3s include the opening cysteine and the closing phenylalanine or tryptophan. A D gene is named only where the DNA matches it firmly. Clone size is shown for a subset of rows, as once, few, many or a class of expanded clone.

j_call: TRBJ2-7
v_call: TRBV11-3
clone_size: .
d_call: .
cdr3_nt: TGTGCCAGCAGCGGAGGGTCCTACGAGCAGTACTTC
cdr3_aa: CASSGGSYEQYF

j_call: TRBJ2-3
v_call: TRBV5-4
clone_size: .
d_call: TRBD2
cdr3_nt: TGTGCCAGCAGTATTGCGGCGAGGGGCGGGAGGGCCGGTCGCGATACGCAGTATTTT
cdr3_aa: CASSIAARGGRAGRDTQYF

j_call: TRBJ2-5
v_call: TRBV25-1
clone_size: .
d_call: TRBD1
cdr3_nt: TGTGCCAGCAGTGCCAGTGGGACAGAAAAGACCCAGTACTTC
cdr3_aa: CASSASGTEKTQYF

j_call: TRBJ2-2
v_call: TRBV4-2
clone_size: .
d_call: TRBD1
cdr3_nt: TGTGCCAGCAGCCAGAGGACAGGGACCGGGGAGCTGTTTTTT
cdr3_aa: CASSQRTGTGELFF

j_call: TRBJ2-3
v_call: TRBV30
clone_size: .
d_call: TRBD2
cdr3_nt: TGTGCCTGGAGTTTGGCGGGAGGGGGTTCCACAGATACGCAGTATTTT
cdr3_aa: CAWSLAGGGSTDTQYF

j_call: TRBJ1-2
v_call: TRBV12-5
clone_size: .
d_call: .
cdr3_nt: TGTGCTAGTGGTTTTGGAGGCTCCGACGCCTATGGCTACACCTTC
cdr3_aa: CASGFGGSDAYGYTF

j_call: TRBJ2-1
v_call: TRBV5-4
clone_size: .
d_call: TRBD2
cdr3_nt: TGTGCCAGCAGCTTAGCTTGGCTAGCGGGGGTTGGTAATGAGCAGTTCTTC
cdr3_aa: CASSLAWLAGVGNEQFF

j_call: TRBJ2-1
v_call: TRBV5-1
clone_size: .
d_call: TRBD2
cdr3_nt: TGCGCCAGCAGCACAGCGGGGGGATCCTACAATGAGCAGTTCTTC
cdr3_aa: CASSTAGGSYNEQFF

j_call: TRBJ1-6
v_call: TRBV11-2
clone_size: .
d_call: .
cdr3_nt: TGTGCCAGCAGCCCCCGGGACTCACATTCACCCCTCCACTTT
cdr3_aa: CASSPRDSHSPLHF

j_call: TRBJ2-1
v_call: TRBV7-3
clone_size: .
d_call: .
cdr3_nt: TGTGCCAGCAGCTTAACTAGCAACAATGAGCAGTTCTTC
cdr3_aa: CASSLTSNNEQFF

j_call: TRBJ1-5
v_call: TRBV7-8
clone_size: .
d_call: .
cdr3_nt: TGTGCCAGCAGCTTTTCGCTGGGCATTAGCAATCAGCCCCAGCATTTT
cdr3_aa: CASSFSLGISNQPQHF

j_call: TRBJ1-6
v_call: TRBV9
clone_size: .
d_call: .
cdr3_nt: TGTGCCAGCAGCTCCACGGTATACGGGGGTTCACCCCTCCACTTT
cdr3_aa: CASSSTVYGGSPLHF

j_call: TRBJ1-4
v_call: TRBV5-3
clone_size: .
d_call: TRBD1
cdr3_nt: TGTGCCAGAAGCTCCGACAGGGACGAACTGAAACTGTTTTTT
cdr3_aa: CARSSDRDELKLFF

j_call: TRBJ2-1
v_call: TRBV19
clone_size: .
d_call: TRBD2
cdr3_nt: TGTGCCAGTTTAGGAGCGAGGACGGGAGGGGCAGTCCATGAGCAGTTCTTC
cdr3_aa: CASLGARTGGAVHEQFF

j_call: TRBJ2-1
v_call: TRBV12-5
clone_size: .
d_call: .
cdr3_nt: TGTGCTAGTGGTTTGGTACTTCCTGAGTTCTTC
cdr3_aa: CASGLVLPEFF

j_call: TRBJ2-7
v_call: TRBV30
clone_size: once
d_call: TRBD2
cdr3_nt: TGTGCCTGCGAGGAGGGGAGGGCCTCCTACGAGCAGTACTTC
cdr3_aa: CACEEGRASYEQYF

j_call: TRBJ2-7
v_call: TRBV3-1/TRBV3-2
clone_size: .
d_call: .
cdr3_nt: TGTGCCAGCAGCCAAGAACCCTATTGGGCCGAGCAGTACTTC
cdr3_aa: CASSQEPYWAEQYF

j_call: TRBJ2-1
v_call: TRBV11-3
clone_size: .
d_call: .
cdr3_nt: TGTGCCAGCAGTGGTTCGTTGGGCCGGAGGATTTTCAGCTCCTACAATGAGCAGTTCTTC
cdr3_aa: CASSGSLGRRIFSSYNEQFF

j_call: TRBJ1-1
v_call: TRBV14
clone_size: medium-sized
d_call: TRBD1
cdr3_nt: TGTGCCAGCAGATACCGACAGGGAGGCGAAGCTTTCTTT
cdr3_aa: CASRYRQGGEAFF

j_call: TRBJ2-7
v_call: TRBV30
clone_size: .
d_call: TRBD1
cdr3_nt: TGTGCCTGGACCCGAGGACAGGGAGCAGGCGAGCAGTACTTC
cdr3_aa: CAWTRGQGAGEQYF

j_call: TRBJ1-6
v_call: TRBV15
clone_size: few
d_call: TRBD1
cdr3_nt: TGTGCCACCAGCAGAGGGGACAGTTATAATTCACCCCTCCACTTT
cdr3_aa: CATSRGDSYNSPLHF

j_call: TRBJ1-2
v_call: TRBV27
clone_size: few
d_call: TRBD1
cdr3_nt: TGTGCCACTACGCTGCAGACAGGGAATCGTCTGACCTTC
cdr3_aa: CATTLQTGNRLTF